This passage covers 18 T cell receptor beta chains from one sample sequenced in a study of T cell repertoires in cytomegalovirus infection. TCRdb itself ran the reads through MiXCR, one entry per CDR3 protein. The sample holds roughly 69,000 distinct CDR3 sequences, 25% to 30% seen once. These receptors are not linked to any known antigen. The sample consisted of CD8+ T cells from cultured PBMCs, taken from culture after CMV antigen stimulation. These receptors were collected from a human donor in good health (CMV status not recorded). Some clones in this sample may be carry-over from other donors' samples.

On this clonotype itself: A single base separates this from a much larger clone, so it may be a read error. This chain joins TRBV19 and TRBJ2-1, with no clear D. Germline loops: CDR1 LNHDA, CDR2 SQIVND (reference sequence). The CDR3 is made up of 13 amino acids. Trimming stripped 3 bases from V and 6 bases from J, with 9 bases between. The CDR3 region has the DNA TGTGCCAGTAGTATTTACTCCGCCAATGAGCAGTTCTTC. This encodes CASSIYSANEQFF.

This clonotype appeared a few times. The J gene is TRBJ1-1, the V gene TRBV12-3 or TRBV12-4; D perhaps matches TRBD1 (5 bases). The length of the CDR3 is 13 residues. The ends were cut back, 5 bases at V and 1 base at J, with 8 bases in the middle. The CDR3 sequence: CASSPQGNTEAFF. CDR3 DNA sequence: TGTGCCAGCAGTCCTCAGGGGAACACTGAAGCTTTCTTT.

V usage is TRBV12-3 or TRBV12-4 and J usage is TRBJ2-1; 10 bases agree with TRBD2. J was trimmed by 6 bases and V by 4 bases; bases with no gene match: 9. The CDR3 runs 16 residues. The CDR3 DNA reads TGTGCCAGCAGTTCGTCAGCGGGGGGGAACGGCAATGAGCAGTTCTTC. It codes for CASSSSAGGNGNEQFF.

V and J are TRBV27 and TRBJ1-1, with 7 bases lining up with TRBD1. With V trimmed by 7 bases and J by 1 base, 3 bases remained unmatched. The CDR3 covers 13 residues. Looked up from germline, CDR1 is MNHEY and CDR2 is SMNVEV (reference sequence). In nucleotides, the CDR3 is TGTGCCAGCACCGACAGGGCGAACACTGAAGCTTTCTTT. It translates to CASTDRANTEAFF.

This clonotype was seen a handful of times. The chain joins TRBV7-9 to TRBJ2-1, with 8 bases identical to TRBD2. From germline, CDR1 is SEHNR and CDR2 FQNEAQ (reference sequence). CDR3 length: 17 amino acids. Germline trimming cut 4 bases from V and 2 bases from J; bases unmatched to any gene: 10. The CDR3 DNA sequence: TGTGCCAGCAGCTCCGCCTTGCCAGCGGGGGCCTACAATGAGCAGTTCTTC. Protein product: CASSSALPAGAYNEQFF.

The chain is built from TRBV20-1 and TRBJ2-7; a weak D match, TRBD2 (6 bases). The V end was cut by 0 bases, the J end by 0 bases, with 18 bases between. The length of the CDR3 is 17 residues. Germline CDR1 reads DFQATT; CDR2 reads SNEGSKA (reference sequence). The CDR3 DNA sequence: TGCAGTGCTAGAGATGGGGTGCAGGGCGGGACCTCCTACGAGCAGTACTTC. This codes for CSARDGVQGGTSYEQYF.

A note on this clonotype: An end of the junction differs from the germline gene, which may be a read error. The chain employs TRBV10-3 and TRBJ2-1, with 9 nucleotides matching TRBD1. The germline V gene has CDR1 ENHRY and CDR2 SYGVKD. The CDR3 extends over 17 amino acids. CDR3 region: CAISDSQAGQGYNDQFF. In DNA form, the CDR3 reads TGTGCCATCAGTGACAGCCAAGCGGGACAGGGCTACAATGATCAGTTCTTC.

The gene calls are TRBV7-8 and TRBJ2-4; possibly TRBD1 for D (5 bases). This CDR3 spans 16 amino acids. V gave up 4 bases and J gave up 0 bases, with 13 bases separating them. Germline CDR1 and CDR2: SGHVS and FQNEAQ. For the CDR3, the DNA is TGTGCCAGCAGCTCGACAGCTGATGGAGCCAAAAACATTCAGTACTTC. It translates to CASSSTADGAKNIQYF.

CDR3 sequence: CASSSTGFSLHF. CDR3 nucleotide sequence: TGTGCCAGCAGCTCGACAGGGTTTTCCCTCCACTTT. The chain joins TRBV12-3 or TRBV12-4 to TRBJ1-6, with 7 nucleotides matching TRBD1. V dropped 6 bases and J dropped 14; count of bases not matched to a gene: 7. There are 12 residues in the CDR3.

This clonotype has only a few counts. The chain links TRBV27 to TRBJ2-5; TRBD2 might be the D (6 bases). Germline CDR1 MNHEY, CDR2 SMNVEV (reference sequence). The CDR3 loop spans 14 amino acids. Deletions cut 2 bases from V and 0 bases from J, with 7 bases between. The CDR3 spells CASSLAGYQETQYF. DNA of the CDR3: TGTGCCAGCAGTTTAGCGGGATACCAAGAGACCCAGTACTTC.

The chain carries TRBV13 and TRBJ2-1, with 12 bases lining up with TRBD2. Germline V gene data show CDR1 as PRHDT and CDR2 as FYEKMQ (reference sequence). V shed 4 bases, J shed 6 bases, and the junction held 7 bases outside the gene matches. The length of the CDR3 is 16 residues. CDR3 sequence (DNA): TGTGCCAGCAGCTCGCCCGGGACTAGCGGGCTCAATGAGCAGTTCTTC. As protein: CASSSPGTSGLNEQFF.

This clonotype was seen more than once but under ten times. The chain combines TRBV10-3 with TRBJ1-1; 7 bases agree with TRBD1. The V segment lost 7 bases and the J segment 1 base; nucleotides outside the gene matches: 6. Germline loops: CDR1 ENHRY, CDR2 SYGVKD. This CDR3 has 14 amino acids. In DNA, the CDR3 is TGTGCCATCACCCTGGACAGGTCGAACACTGAAGCTTTCTTT. This codes for CAITLDRSNTEAFF.

This clonotype appeared many times. This chain joins TRBV7-9 and TRBJ1-5; D might be TRBD1 (5 bases). Germline V gives CDR1 SEHNR, CDR2 FQNEAQ (reference sequence). The length of the CDR3 is 14 residues. V lost 1 base to trimming and J lost 4 bases, with 8 bases between them. The CDR3 protein is CASSLVGANQPQHF. In DNA form, the CDR3 reads TGTGCCAGCAGCTTAGTAGGGGCTAATCAGCCCCAGCATTTT.

The chain links TRBV3-1 to TRBJ2-2; possible D gene TRBD1, 5 bases. The CDR3 length is 15 residues. Between the trimmed V and J ends, which lost 3 bases and 7 bases, there was a span of 15 bases. CDR1 LGHDT and CDR2 YNNKEL come from the germline V gene (reference sequence). The CDR3 here is CASSHATLGDGELFF. CDR3 bases: TGTGCCAGCAGCCATGCGACCTTAGGGGACGGGGAGCTGTTTTTT. Looking up the rest from reference TRBV3-1 and TRBJ2-2 gives the full variable domain: DTAVSQTPKYLVTQMGNDKSIKCEQNLGHDTMYWYKQDSKKFLKIMFSYNNKELIINETVPNRFSPKSPDKAHLNLHINSLELGDSAVYFCASSHATLGDGELFFGEGSRLTVL.

The sample holds a few counts of this clonotype. The V call is TRBV29-1, the J call TRBJ2-7; 9 bases fit TRBD2. Germline-derived CDR1 and CDR2 are SQVTM and ANQGSEA. This CDR3 contains 16 residues. J gave up 0 bases and V 2 bases, and 8 bases lay outside the gene matches. The CDR3: CSVESPLAGSSYEQYF. The CDR3 DNA reads as TGCAGCGTTGAAAGCCCCCTAGCGGGGTCCTCCTACGAGCAGTACTTC.

V gene TRBV19 combines with J gene TRBJ1-6; tentative D call: TRBD1 (6 bases). The length of the CDR3 is 17 residues. CDR1 and CDR2 (germline): LNHDA, SQIVND (reference sequence). Trimming cost V 1 base and J 10 bases, with 20 bases left between them. CDR3 loop: CASSIARTENANSPLHF. The CDR3 nucleotides read TGTGCCAGTAGTATAGCCCGGACAGAGAATGCGAACTCACCCCTCCACTTT.

The chain employs TRBV6-5 and TRBJ1-4; the D gene is possibly TRBD1 (5 bases). Trimming removed 5 bases from V and 10 bases from J, with 14 bases in between. CDR1 and CDR2 (germline): MNHEY, SVGAGI. The CDR3 covers 13 residues. The CDR3 loop is CASSPFPGGKLFF. CDR3 in DNA: TGTGCCAGCAGTCCATTCCCGGGGGGAAAACTGTTTTTT.

V and J are TRBV10-3 and TRBJ2-7, with TRBD1 identical over 7 bases. The CDR3 consists of 13 residues. CDR1 is ENHRY, CDR2 SYGVKD, per germline. Trimming at V came to 9 bases and at J to 4 bases, leaving 9 bases not matched to a gene. The CDR3 sequence: CAIALEGAYEQYF. The CDR3 DNA is TGTGCCATTGCCTTAGAGGGGGCTTACGAGCAGTACTTC.